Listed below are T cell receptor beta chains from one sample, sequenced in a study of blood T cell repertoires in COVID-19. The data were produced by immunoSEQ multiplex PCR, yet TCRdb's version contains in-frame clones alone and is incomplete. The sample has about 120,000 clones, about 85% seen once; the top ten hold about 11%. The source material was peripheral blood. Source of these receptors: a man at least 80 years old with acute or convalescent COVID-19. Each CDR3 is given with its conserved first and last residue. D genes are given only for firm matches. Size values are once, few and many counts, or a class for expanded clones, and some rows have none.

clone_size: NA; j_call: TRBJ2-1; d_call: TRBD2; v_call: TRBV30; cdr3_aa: CAWGYLAGYNEQFF; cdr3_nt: TGTGCCTGGGGGTATCTAGCGGGCTACAATGAGCAGTTCTTC
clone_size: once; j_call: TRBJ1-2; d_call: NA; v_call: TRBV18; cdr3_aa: CASSPPARDSSYGYTF; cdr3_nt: TGTGCCAGCTCACCCCCAGCCCGTGACAGCAGCTATGGCTACACCTTC
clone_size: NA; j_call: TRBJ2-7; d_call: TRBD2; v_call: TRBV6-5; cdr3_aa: CASSSRTSGRVYEQYF; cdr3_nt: TGTGCCAGCAGTTCGAGGACTAGCGGGAGAGTCTACGAGCAGTACTTC
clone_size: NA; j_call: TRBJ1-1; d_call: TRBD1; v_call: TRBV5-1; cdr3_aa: CASSLLQGPTEAFF; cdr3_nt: TGCGCCAGCAGCTTGTTACAGGGGCCCACTGAAGCTTTCTTT
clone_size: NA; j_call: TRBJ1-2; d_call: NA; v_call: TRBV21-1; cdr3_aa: CASSKKLGARYGYTF; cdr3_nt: TGTGCCAGCAGCAAAAAATTAGGGGCGCGGTATGGCTACACCTTC
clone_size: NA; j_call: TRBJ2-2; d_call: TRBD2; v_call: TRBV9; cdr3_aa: CASSPRLAGANTGELFF; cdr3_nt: TGTGCCAGCAGCCCCCGACTAGCGGGGGCGAACACCGGGGAGCTGTTTTTT
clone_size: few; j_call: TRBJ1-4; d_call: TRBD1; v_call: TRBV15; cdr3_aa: CATSRDLGGGEKLFF; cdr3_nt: TGTGCCACCAGCAGAGATCTTGGAGGGGGCGAAAAACTGTTTTTT
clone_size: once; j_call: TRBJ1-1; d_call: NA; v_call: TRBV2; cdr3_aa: CAREARGNGGTEAFF; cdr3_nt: TGTGCCAGGGAAGCCAGGGGAAACGGTGGCACTGAAGCTTTCTTT
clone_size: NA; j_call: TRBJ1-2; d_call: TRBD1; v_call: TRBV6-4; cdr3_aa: CASSSSGQGGYGYTF; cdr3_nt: TGTGCCAGCAGTTCCTCGGGACAGGGAGGTTATGGCTACACCTTC
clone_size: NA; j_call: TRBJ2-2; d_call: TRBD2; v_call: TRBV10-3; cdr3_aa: CAIKASGPNTGELFF; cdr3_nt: TGTGCCATCAAGGCTAGCGGGCCGAACACCGGGGAGCTGTTTTTT
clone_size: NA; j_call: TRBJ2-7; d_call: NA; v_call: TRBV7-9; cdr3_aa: CASSGGVPYEQYF; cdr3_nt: TGTGCCAGCAGCGGAGGGGTCCCCTACGAGCAGTACTTC
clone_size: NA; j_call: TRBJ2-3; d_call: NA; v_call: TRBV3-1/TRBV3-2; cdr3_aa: CASSQGVRSNTDTQYF; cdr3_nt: TGTGCCAGCAGCCAAGGTGTTAGGAGCAACACAGATACGCAGTATTTT
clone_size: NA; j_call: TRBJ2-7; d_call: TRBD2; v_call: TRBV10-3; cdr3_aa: CAISGASGDHEQYF; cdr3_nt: TGTGCCATCAGTGGGGCTAGCGGGGACCACGAGCAGTACTTC
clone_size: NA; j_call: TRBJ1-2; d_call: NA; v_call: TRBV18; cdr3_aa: CASSQNRAQDGYTF; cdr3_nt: TGTGCCAGCTCACAGAACAGGGCCCAGGACGGCTACACCTTC
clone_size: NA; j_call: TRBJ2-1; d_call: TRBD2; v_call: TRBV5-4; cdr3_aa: CASSLGTSGPYNEQFF; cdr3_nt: TGTGCCAGCAGCTTGGGGACTAGCGGTCCCTACAATGAGCAGTTCTTC
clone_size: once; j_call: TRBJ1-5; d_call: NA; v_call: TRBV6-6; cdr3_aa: CASSRWGGPPDQPQHF; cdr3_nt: TGTGCCAGCAGCCGTTGGGGGGGACCCCCGGATCAGCCCCAGCATTTT
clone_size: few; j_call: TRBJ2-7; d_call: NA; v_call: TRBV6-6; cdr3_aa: CASSSGHLYEQYF; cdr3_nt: TGTGCCAGCAGTTCGGGACACCTCTACGAGCAGTACTTC
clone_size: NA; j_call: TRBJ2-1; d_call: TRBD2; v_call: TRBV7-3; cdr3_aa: CASSLVGSGTYNEQFF; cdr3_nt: TGTGCCAGCAGCTTAGTCGGTAGCGGGACCTACAATGAGCAGTTCTTC
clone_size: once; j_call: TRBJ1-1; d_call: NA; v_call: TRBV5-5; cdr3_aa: CASLRTANTEAFF; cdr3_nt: TGTGCCAGCTTACGGACAGCGAACACTGAAGCTTTCTTT
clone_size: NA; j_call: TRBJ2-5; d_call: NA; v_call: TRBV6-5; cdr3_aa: CASIFAGMGETQYF; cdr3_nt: TGTGCCAGCATTTTCGCGGGGATGGGGGAGACCCAGTACTTC
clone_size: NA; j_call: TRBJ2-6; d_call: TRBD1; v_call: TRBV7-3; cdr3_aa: CASSLTGTGGSGANVLTF; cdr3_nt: TGTGCCAGCAGCTTAACGGGGACAGGGGGCTCTGGGGCCAACGTCCTGACTTTC
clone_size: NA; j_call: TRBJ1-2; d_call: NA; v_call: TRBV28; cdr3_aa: CASSLGFYGYTF; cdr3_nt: TGTGCCAGCAGTTTGGGCTTCTATGGCTACACCTTC